This T cell receptor beta chain appears in the sequencing data of a study of shared clonotypes between healthy human individuals. Clones were read by immunoSEQ multiplex PCR, and TCRdb kept only the in-frame ones, dropping some. The data show approximately 470,000 clones, 70% to 85% seen once. The V end lost 2 bases, the J end lost 2 bases, and 10 bases lay between the germline ends. CDR1 is LGHNA and CDR2 is YSLEER in the germline V gene. The CDR3 is 15 amino acids. This chain connects TRBV4-3 to TRBJ2-1; maybe TRBD1 (6 bases). Sequencing used PBMCs. The clonotype originates from a woman in her forties in good health. Some clones in this sample may be carry-over from other donors' samples. The chain's CDR3 is CASSQQSGAYNEQFF. CDR3 bases: TGCGCCAGCAGCCAACAGTCAGGGGCCTACAATGAGCAGTTCTTC.